A selection of T cell receptor beta chains follows, all from one sample in a study of T cells in Graves' hyperthyroidism and ophthalmopathy. A single record per CDR3 protein comes from TCRdb applying MiXCR to the multiplex PCR reads. The sample yields under 250,000 distinct CDR3 sequences, roughly 17% seen once. The sample consisted of blood. These receptors were collected from a woman between 50 and 59 years old with Graves' hyperthyroidism. Each CDR3 is given with its conserved first and last residue. D genes are given only for firm matches. For some rows the clone size is stated as once, few or many, or as a class when expanded; others skip it.

d_call,clone_size,cdr3_length,v_call,j_call,cdr3_nt,cdr3_aa
NA,many,16,TRBV12-5,TRBJ2-3,TGTGCTAGTGGGGCAGGGCAGGGACCCCCGACAGATACGCAGTATTTT,CASGAGQGPPTDTQYF
TRBD1,many,14,TRBV10-3,TRBJ1-2,TGTGCCATCAGTGGGGGACAGGCTATCTATGGCTACACCTTC,CAISGGQAIYGYTF
TRBD1,many,15,TRBV2,TRBJ1-1,TGTGCCAGCAGGACAGGGGGCTTTGGTGGCACTGAAGCTTTCTTT,CASRTGGFGGTEAFF
NA,NA,14,TRBV7-9,TRBJ1-2,TGTGCCGGCATGCCGTGGGGCCCTAACTATGGCTACACCTTC,CAGMPWGPNYGYTF
TRBD1,NA,14,TRBV5-1,TRBJ1-2,TGCGCCAGCAGCGCATCAGGGGGCAACTATGGCTACACCTTC,CASSASGGNYGYTF
NA,NA,15,TRBV18,TRBJ2-7,TGTGCCGGCTCACTTGTCCGGGACCCCATCTACGAGCAGTACTTC,CAGSLVRDPIYEQYF
NA,NA,14,TRBV10-3,TRBJ2-2,TGTGCCATCAGGGACGCCGCGAACACCGGGGAGCTGTTTTTT,CAIRDAANTGELFF
NA,few,14,TRBV20-1,TRBJ1-1,TGCAGTGCTAGAGACAGGGTTCCGAACACTGAAGCTTTCTTT,CSARDRVPNTEAFF
NA,NA,13,TRBV19,TRBJ2-3,TGTGCCAGTAGGCTCGGGCGAGCAGATACGCAGTATTTT,CASRLGRADTQYF
TRBD2,many,16,TRBV20-1,TRBJ2-1,TGCAGTGCTAGAAACCTAGCGGGAGAATTGGGCAATGAGCAGTTCTTC,CSARNLAGELGNEQFF
NA,NA,12,TRBV30,TRBJ2-1,TGTGCCTGGAGAGGGCCGAAAGGGCCGCAGTTCTTC,CAWRGPKGPQFF
NA,many,12,TRBV19,TRBJ1-2,TGTGCCAGTAGTGCGATAGACTCTGGCTACACCTTC,CASSAIDSGYTF
NA,many,14,TRBV27,TRBJ2-1,TGTGCCAGCAGTCTCGGGAGTTGGAACAATGAGCAGTTCTTC,CASSLGSWNNEQFF
TRBD2,NA,18,TRBV5-1,TRBJ2-5,TGCGCCAGCAGCTTTGGCGGGACTAGCGGGAGGGCCTGGGAGACCCAGTACTTC,CASSFGGTSGRAWETQYF
NA,NA,15,TRBV24-1,TRBJ1-4,TGTGCCACCAGTGATTTGAAGGAGGGGGTTGAAAAACTGTTTTTT,CATSDLKEGVEKLFF
TRBD1,many,14,TRBV3-1,TRBJ2-7,TGTGCCAGCAGCCACTGGGACAGGGTCTACGAGCAGTACTTC,CASSHWDRVYEQYF
NA,few,13,TRBV30,TRBJ2-7,TGTGCCGGGAGATGGTGGGACTCCTACGAGCAGTACTTC,CAGRWWDSYEQYF
TRBD2,NA,15,TRBV20-1,TRBJ2-3,TGCAGTGGTGTGTTAGGGACTAGCCGCACAGATACGCAGTATTTT,CSGVLGTSRTDTQYF
NA,NA,15,TRBV5-4,TRBJ1-4,TGTGCCAGCAGCGACGGGGAACAATATAATGAAAAACTGTTTTTT,CASSDGEQYNEKLFF
NA,NA,14,TRBV28,TRBJ1-1,TGTGCCAGCAGTTTATTAGGGGAAGAGACTGAAGCTTTCTTT,CASSLLGEETEAFF
NA,NA,15,TRBV9,TRBJ1-1,TGTGCCAGCAGCGGGACAGTTTCTATGAACACTGAAGCTTTCTTT,CASSGTVSMNTEAFF
NA,many,15,TRBV3-1,TRBJ2-1,TGTGCCAGCAGCCATGATTCGACAGGCTGGGATGAGCAGTTCTTC,CASSHDSTGWDEQFF
NA,many,14,TRBV7-9,TRBJ2-3,TGTGCCAGCAGCTTAGATGCAAGCTCAGATACGCAGTATTTT,CASSLDASSDTQYF
NA,many,19,TRBV20-1,TRBJ1-5,TGCAGTGCTAGAGCGTTCCAGGGGAATTCAGAAGATAGCAATCAGCCCCAGCATTTT,CSARAFQGNSEDSNQPQHF
NA,many,15,TRBV3-1,TRBJ1-2,TGTGCCAGCAGCCAAGATGTATCGCCTAACTATGGCTACACCTTC,CASSQDVSPNYGYTF
NA,many,14,TRBV12-3/TRBV12-4,TRBJ2-6,TGTGCCAGCAGTCGGGTTTCCGGGGCCAACGTCCTGACTTTC,CASSRVSGANVLTF
NA,NA,15,TRBV6-5,TRBJ1-5,TGTGCCAGCAGTTACTCGCGCAGTAGCAATCAGCCCCAGCATTTT,CASSYSRSSNQPQHF
TRBD2,many,12,TRBV27,TRBJ2-7,TGTGCCATCCTCCGGGGGGGGGCAGAGCAGTACTTC,CAILRGGAEQYF
NA,many,14,TRBV20-1,TRBJ1-3,TGCAGTGCCATTCCCCTGGGGTCCGGAAACACCATATATTTT,CSAIPLGSGNTIYF
TRBD1,few,15,TRBV3-1,TRBJ1-2,TGTGCCAGCAGCCAAAAGACAGGGGTATGGTATGGCTACACCTTC,CASSQKTGVWYGYTF
NA,many,14,TRBV10-1,TRBJ2-3,TGCGCCAGCAGTGAGAAAGGGGGACCAGATACGCAGTATTTT,CASSEKGGPDTQYF
NA,many,17,TRBV12-3/TRBV12-4,TRBJ2-5,TGTGCCAGCAGTTTCGGTTTTGTGGGAAAGTACCAAGAGACCCAGTACTTC,CASSFGFVGKYQETQYF
NA,once,15,TRBV6-2/TRBV6-3,TRBJ1-5,TGTGCCAGCAGACAGGGAACCAACGGCAATCAGCTCCAGCATTTT,CASRQGTNGNQLQHF
NA,NA,14,TRBV20-1,TRBJ1-2,TGCAGTGCTAGAGATCTAGTCGGGATGTATGGCTACACCTTC,CSARDLVGMYGYTF
TRBD2,many,17,TRBV6-5,TRBJ2-7,TGTGCCAGCAGTTATAAAGGGCTAGCGGGAGGGGTTTACGAGCAGTACTTC,CASSYKGLAGGVYEQYF
NA,many,14,TRBV5-1,TRBJ1-1,TGCGCCAGCAGCAGGGACCACGGTAACACTGAAGCTTTCTTT,CASSRDHGNTEAFF
NA,many,12,TRBV6-1,TRBJ1-1,TGTGCCAGCAGTGAAAGCCGGGTTGAAGCTTTCTTT,CASSESRVEAFF
NA,NA,17,TRBV12-3/TRBV12-4,TRBJ2-3,TGTGCCAGCGGGCAGGACGAGACAGGTCCCATCACAGATACGCAGTATTTT,CASGQDETGPITDTQYF
NA,few,14,TRBV7-2,TRBJ2-2,TGTGCCAGCAGCTTAGTCCGTTACAGTGGGGAGCTGTTTTTT,CASSLVRYSGELFF
NA,NA,13,TRBV5-5,TRBJ2-7,TGTGCCAGCAGCTTAAGTCAGATTTACGAGCAGTACTTC,CASSLSQIYEQYF
TRBD2,many,14,TRBV20-1,TRBJ2-3,TGCAGTGCTATAATGACTAGCGCCAGGGATACGCAGTATTTT,CSAIMTSARDTQYF
TRBD1,few,14,TRBV12-3/TRBV12-4,TRBJ1-5,TGTGCCAGCAGCCTCAGGGGGCTGGGTCAGCCCCAGCATTTT,CASSLRGLGQPQHF
TRBD2,few,15,TRBV5-6,TRBJ2-1,TGTGCCAGCAGCTTGGTTCTAGCGGGGGTCGGGGAGCAGTTCTTC,CASSLVLAGVGEQFF
TRBD2,few,16,TRBV7-9,TRBJ2-1,TGTGCCAGCAGCCCTCTAGCGGGAAGCTCCTACAATGAGCAGTTCTTC,CASSPLAGSSYNEQFF
NA,NA,14,TRBV6-1,TRBJ1-5,TGTGCCAGCAGTGCGGACCGCCTGAATCAGCCCCAGCATTTT,CASSADRLNQPQHF
NA,many,14,TRBV6-1,TRBJ2-1,TGTGCCACCAATCGGGCGGGCTCCTACAATGAGCAGTTCTTC,CATNRAGSYNEQFF
TRBD1,NA,15,TRBV27,TRBJ2-7,TGTGCCAGCAGCTATGACCGGGACAGGGACGACGAGCAGTACTTC,CASSYDRDRDDEQYF
NA,many,13,TRBV28,TRBJ1-1,TGTGCCAGCAGTTCAAGGGCCTTCACAGAACCTTTCTTT,CASSSRAFTEPFF
NA,NA,15,TRBV20-1,TRBJ1-2,TGCAGTGCTAGAGATCCCCATACGGGCTTCTATGGCTACACCTTC,CSARDPHTGFYGYTF
TRBD1,many,14,TRBV5-1,TRBJ1-2,TGCGCCAGCAGCTTGACCGCACAGGGGCATGGCTACACCTTC,CASSLTAQGHGYTF
NA,few,11,TRBV10-3,TRBJ2-5,TGTGCCACCGGACAGCAAGAGACCCAGTACTTC,CATGQQETQYF